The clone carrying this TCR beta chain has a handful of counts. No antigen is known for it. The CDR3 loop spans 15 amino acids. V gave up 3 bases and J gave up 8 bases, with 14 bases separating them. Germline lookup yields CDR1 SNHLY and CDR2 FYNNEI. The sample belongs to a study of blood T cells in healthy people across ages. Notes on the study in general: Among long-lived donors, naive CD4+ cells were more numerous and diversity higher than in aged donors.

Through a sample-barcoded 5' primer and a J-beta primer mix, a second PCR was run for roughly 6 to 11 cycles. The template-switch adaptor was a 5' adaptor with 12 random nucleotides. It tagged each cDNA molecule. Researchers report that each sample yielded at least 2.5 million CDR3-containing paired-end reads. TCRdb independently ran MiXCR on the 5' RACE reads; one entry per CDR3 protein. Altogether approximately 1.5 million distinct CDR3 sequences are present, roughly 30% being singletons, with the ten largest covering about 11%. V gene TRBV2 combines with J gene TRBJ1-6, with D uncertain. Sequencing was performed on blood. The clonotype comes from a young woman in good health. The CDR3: CASSDPDQKYSPLHF. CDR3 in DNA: TGTGCCAGCAGTGATCCGGACCAAAAGTATTCACCCCTCCACTTT.